The following is a T cell receptor beta chain sequence with its context. Antigen: not known. The record originates from a study of cytomegalovirus exposure and HLA in healthy donors. Background on the study: Earlier results showed 90 million to 120 million unique TCR beta sequences derived from approximately 170 million T cells.

This CDR3 contains 14 residues. Per the germline V gene, CDR1 is LNHNV and CDR2 is YYDKDF (reference sequence). The V gene end was trimmed by 0 bases and the J gene end by 2 bases; junction bases not matched to a gene: 1. The primer mix had 60 Vbeta and 13 Jbeta primers. Assay: immunoSEQ multiplex PCR; the TCRdb copy retains only in-frame clones and omits some. Of about 130,000 clones in the sample, roughly 9.6% are singletons; the top ten hold roughly 6.4%. The study's findings and limits: Immune exposure was documented only through CMV serostatus. Sequencing depth across donors, presence/absence analyses assumed, was roughly uniform. A highly shared variant cluster was judged a likely technical artifact.

This chain connects TRBV15 to TRBJ2-7; 7 nucleotides match TRBD1. This receptor was identified in a woman between 40 and 55 years old in good health and CMV-seropositive. Sequencing was carried out using PBMCs. CDR3 in DNA: TGTGCCACCAGCAGAGATGGGACAGCCTACGAGCAGTACTTC. This codes for CATSRDGTAYEQYF.